These 10 T cell receptor beta chains were all obtained from the same sample, sequenced in a study of blood T cell repertoires in COVID-19. The protocol was immunoSEQ multiplex PCR, while the TCRdb copy is restricted to in-frame clones and leaves out a portion. Among under 400,000 clones, nearly 90% were seen once, and the ten largest hold 6.5%. The sequencing sample was made of peripheral blood. The receptors were gathered from a man aged 18-30 years with active or convalescent COVID-19.

The chain uses TRBV14 and TRBJ2-7, with D uncertain. Germline-derived CDR1 and CDR2 are SGHDN and FVKESK. V was clipped by 3 bases and J by 5 bases, with 8 bases between them. This CDR3 region has 12 residues. The CDR3 coding sequence is TGTGCCAGCAGCCAGAGTCGGGACGAGCAGTACTTC. It codes for CASSQSRDEQYF.

The chain is built from TRBV19 and TRBJ1-1; TRBD1 might be the D (6 bases). V lost 3 bases and J lost 0, with 17 bases in between. Germline V lookup: CDR1 LNHDA, CDR2 SQIVND (reference sequence). There are 17 residues in the CDR3. The CDR3 protein is CASSIPTGQPMNTEAFF. DNA of the CDR3: TGTGCCAGTAGTATCCCAACCGGACAGCCCATGAACACTGAAGCTTTCTTT.

This clone came up once. The chain recombines TRBV27 with TRBJ2-4; possible D gene TRBD1, 6 bases. This CDR3 comprises 17 residues. Germline CDR1 reads MNHEY; CDR2 reads SMNVEV (reference sequence). Between the trimmed V and J ends, which lost 6 bases and 8 bases, there was a span of 26 bases. In DNA, the CDR3 is TGTGCCAGCAGCGGACAGACGGGTAGAGTGCTCGGCGACATTCAGTACTTC. Residues: CASSGQTGRVLGDIQYF.

The chain recombines TRBV13 with TRBJ2-5; 7 bases match TRBD1. Germline-derived CDR1 and CDR2 are PRHDT and FYEKMQ (reference sequence). The CDR3 runs 11 residues. Losses at the gene ends were 3 bases for V and 9 bases for J; bases not matched to a gene: 1. For the CDR3, the DNA is TGTGCCAGCAGCTTTAGGGGGCCCCAGTACTTC. This encodes CASSFRGPQYF.

The chain combines TRBV9 with TRBJ2-1; TRBD2 matches 9 bases. The trim removed 0 bases at V and 6 bases at J, leaving 7 bases unmatched. The CDR3 totals 16 residues. Germline CDR1 SGDLS, CDR2 YYNGEE. CDR3 sequence reads: CASSVAPSGIGNEQFF. In nucleotides, the CDR3 is TGTGCCAGCAGCGTAGCTCCTAGCGGGATCGGCAATGAGCAGTTCTTC.

The chain employs TRBV5-8 and TRBJ1-1; D gene ambiguous. Germline V gives CDR1 SGHTS, CDR2 YDEGEE. Between the trimmed V and J ends, which lost 2 bases and 0 bases, there was a span of 11 bases. The CDR3 contains 15 residues. The CDR3 DNA sequence: TGTGCCAGCAGCTTAATGGGTCAGGTGAACACTGAAGCTTTCTTT. It translates to CASSLMGQVNTEAFF.

The chain uses TRBV2 and TRBJ2-7; 10 bases match TRBD2. This CDR3 region has 15 residues. Germline CDR1 reads SNHLY; CDR2 reads FYNNEI. With V trimmed by 4 bases and J by 7 bases, 10 bases remained unmatched. The CDR3 bases are TGTGCCAGCAGTGCTAGTAGCGGGGGGACGGGTGAGCAGTACTTC. The encoded protein is CASSASSGGTGEQYF. Full variable domain (remainder filled in from reference TRBV2 and TRBJ2-7): EPEVTQTPSHQVTQMGQEVILRCVPISNHLYFYWYRQILGQKVEFLVSFYNNEISEKSEIFDDQFSVERPDGSNFTLKIRSTKLEDSAMYFCASSASSGGTGEQYFGPGTRLTVT.

V and J are TRBV2 and TRBJ1-5; D is ambiguous. Germline-derived CDR1 and CDR2 are SNHLY and FYNNEI. CDR3 length: 14 amino acids. V was shortened by 4 bases and J by 6 bases, with 13 bases between the two germline ends. The CDR3 protein is CASSVAVTGQPQHF. The CDR3 DNA sequence: TGTGCCAGCAGTGTGGCAGTCACGGGTCAGCCCCAGCATTTT.

The V gene is TRBV5-1, the J gene TRBJ2-7; the match to TRBD1 covers 9 bases. Germline lookup yields CDR1 SGHRS and CDR2 YFSETQ. With 3 bases clipped from V and 3 bases from J, the junction kept 4 bases outside the gene matches. The CDR3 is made up of 14 amino acids. Here the CDR3 DNA reads TGCGCCAGCAGCTCAGGGACAGGGCGCTACGAGCAGTACTTC. Residues: CASSSGTGRYEQYF.

This chain connects TRBV29-1 to TRBJ1-5, with a possible D match to TRBD1 (5 bases). Trimming cost V 6 bases and J 7 bases, with 13 bases left between them. This CDR3 is 12 amino acids long. Germline-derived CDR1 and CDR2 are SQVTM and ANQGSEA. The CDR3 DNA reads as TGCAGCGTCGGTCAGGGATACCAGCCCCAGCATTTT. Protein: CSVGQGYQPQHF. The full variable domain, rest sourced from reference TRBV29-1 and TRBJ1-5, is SAVISQKPSRDICQRGTSLTIQCQVDSQVTMMFWYRQQPGQSLTLIATANQGSEATYESGFVIDKFPISRPNLTFSTLTVSNMSPEDSSIYLCSVGQGYQPQHFGDGTRLSIL.